These 7 T cell receptor beta chains originate from one sample sequenced in a study of Graves' ophthalmopathy and Graves' hyperthyroidism (dated by TCRdb to 2016 to 2019). TCRdb names Illumina HiSeq 2000 as the instrument used. TCR beta CDR3 regions were amplified from RNA transcripts for repertoire sequencing. A first-round RT-PCR used HTBI primers with the Qiagen OneStep RT-PCR kit, followed by a second-round multiplex PCR, size selection and purification. TCRdb reworked the public reads: Q25 trimming with fastp, MiXCR clone assembly, productive beta chains retained. Identical CDR3 proteins give one entry, which carries the most common genes and DNA. The table for this sample lists 600,000 to 950,000 distinct CDR3 sequences; roughly 41% of them were counted only once. Around 40% of the sample rests with the top ten. Sample: peripheral blood. The receptors were sampled from an adult man with Graves' ophthalmopathy.

The gene calls are TRBV2 and TRBJ2-6; D uncertain. The germline V gene encodes CDR1 SNHLY and CDR2 FYNNEI. Trimming left V 4 bases short and J 4 bases short, with 5 bases between. The CDR3 extends over 13 amino acids. The CDR3 sequence: CASSAEGANVLTF. The CDR3 DNA is TGTGCCAGCAGTGCGGAGGGGGCCAACGTCCTGACTTTC. Full variable domain (remainder filled in from reference TRBV2 and TRBJ2-6): EPEVTQTPSHQVTQMGQEVILRCVPISNHLYFYWYRQILGQKVEFLVSFYNNEISEKSEIFDDQFSVERPDGSNFTLKIRSTKLEDSAMYFCASSAEGANVLTFGAGSRLTVL.

This CDR3 reads CASSAARLADTGELFF. DNA of the CDR3: TGTGCCAGCAGCGCCGCACGACTAGCGGACACCGGGGAGCTGTTTTTT. This rearrangement joins TRBV7-6 to TRBJ2-2, with 9 bases matching TRBD2. The junction had 7 bases not matched to a gene; V was cut back by 5 bases and J by 3 bases. Germline V gene lookup returns CDR1 SGHVS and CDR2 FNYEAQ. This CDR3 comprises 16 residues.

This clonotype was seen at least ten times. V and J are TRBV7-9 and TRBJ2-6; 7 positions agree with TRBD1. The trim removed 2 bases at V and 4 bases at J, leaving 2 bases unmatched. CDR1 and CDR2 from the germline V gene are SEHNR and FQNEAQ (reference sequence). The length of the CDR3 is 15 residues. The CDR3 is CASSLRGGGANVLTF. The CDR3 DNA reads as TGTGCCAGCAGCTTACGAGGGGGCGGGGCCAACGTCCTGACTTTC.

The chain couples TRBV6-5 to TRBJ2-7, with 9 bases that match TRBD1. Unmatched junction bases numbered 8, after V lost 5 bases and J lost 3 bases. The CDR3 sequence is 15 residues long. Germline V CDR1 and CDR2: MNHEY, SVGAGI. The DNA for the CDR3 is TGTGCCAGCAGTAGACAACCGGGACAGGGCTACGAGCAGTACTTC. Its protein product is CASSRQPGQGYEQYF.

This clonotype was counted at least ten times. The chain combines TRBV6-5 with TRBJ1-3, with D perhaps TRBD1 (5 bases). From germline, CDR1 is MNHEY and CDR2 SVGAGI. The CDR3 spans 15 residues. Trimming cost V 11 bases and J 1 base, with 18 bases left between them. The CDR3 loop is CASTGTAGSGNTIYF. In DNA, the CDR3 is TGTGCCTCCACCGGGACCGCGGGTTCTGGAAACACCATATATTTT.

This clonotype was seen ten or more times. The chain joins TRBV7-2 to TRBJ1-1; weak D call: TRBD1 (5 bases). The germline V and J ends were trimmed by 3 bases and 6 bases, with 11 bases remaining between them. Germline CDR1 SGHTA, CDR2 FQGNSA. This CDR3 region has 13 residues. CDR3 amino acids: CASSFRRDAEAFF. CDR3 bases: TGTGCCAGCAGCTTTAGACGGGACGCTGAAGCTTTCTTT. The full variable domain, its missing parts supplied by reference TRBV7-2 and TRBJ1-1, is GAGVSQSPSNKVTEKGKDVELRCDPISGHTALYWYRQSLGQGLEFLIYFQGNSAPDKSGLPSDRFSAERTGGSVSTLTIQRTQQEDSAVYLCASSFRRDAEAFFGQGTRLTVV.

This clonotype was observed at least ten times. The V and J genes are TRBV20-1 and TRBJ1-2; D is ambiguous. The V gene's germline CDR1 is DFQATT and CDR2 SNEGSKA (reference sequence). Trimming took 6 bases from V and 6 from J, leaving 11 bases between them. The CDR3 has 11 amino acids. The CDR3 protein is CSARFGHGYTF. DNA of the CDR3: TGCAGTGCCAGATTCGGGCATGGCTACACCTTC.